This T cell receptor beta chain was sequenced in a study of CD8+ T cells in alopecia areata. Broader study findings: Tissue-resident alphabeta T cells belonging to normal skin likewise get sequenced within scalp specimens. Mouse data revealed clearer TCR sharing than patient data did, a gap possibly tied to HLA.

Cell sorting was applied to PBMCs, and CD4+ and CD8+ T cells were collected. RNA was isolated and reverse transcribed to cDNA, the sequencing template. Sequencing was performed with immunoSEQ multiplex PCR; in TCRdb, only in-frame clones are kept and a portion is missing. This table has more than 150,000 clones, over 50% appearing once. In the case of this clone: The antigen remains unidentified.

The TCR was taken from a human donor with alopecia areata. The sequencing here drew on CD4+ T cells sorted from blood, taken at week 0.

The CDR3 protein is CASRESSVADTQYF. In nucleotides, the CDR3 is TGTGCCAGCAGGGAAAGTAGCGTGGCAGATACGCAGTATTTT. This chain uses TRBV6-1 with TRBJ2-3, with D perhaps TRBD2 (5 bases). Deletions cut 6 bases from V and 4 bases from J, with 14 bases between. In germline, CDR1 is MNHNS, CDR2 SASEGT. The CDR3 extends over 14 amino acids.